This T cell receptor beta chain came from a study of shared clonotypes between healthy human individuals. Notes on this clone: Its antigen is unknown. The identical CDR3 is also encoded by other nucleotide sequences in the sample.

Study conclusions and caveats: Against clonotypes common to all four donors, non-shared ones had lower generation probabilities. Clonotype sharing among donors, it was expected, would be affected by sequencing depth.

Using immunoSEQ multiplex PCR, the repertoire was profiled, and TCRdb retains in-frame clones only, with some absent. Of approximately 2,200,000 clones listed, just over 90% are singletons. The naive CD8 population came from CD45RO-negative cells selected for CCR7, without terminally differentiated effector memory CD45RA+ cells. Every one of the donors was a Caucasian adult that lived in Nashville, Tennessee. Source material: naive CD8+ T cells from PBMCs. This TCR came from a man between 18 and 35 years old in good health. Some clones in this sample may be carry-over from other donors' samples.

In DNA form, the CDR3 reads TGTGCCAGCAGTACCGACAGCAGCTCCTACAATGAGCAGTTCTTC. Translated, it gives CASSTDSSSYNEQFF. This rearrangement joins TRBV6-5 to TRBJ2-1; weak D call: TRBD1 (5 bases). CDR3 size: 15 residues. V shed 5 bases and J shed 0 bases, with 11 bases lying between them. Germline CDR1 reads MNHEY; CDR2 reads SVGAGI.